Described below is a single T cell receptor (beta chain) sequence and its context. This record belongs to a study of blood T cell repertoires in COVID-19. About the research overall: Spain, Italy and the United States supplied samples that represented acute and convalescent COVID-19. T cells, B-cell-depleted T cells, or PBMCs supplied cDNA or gDNA.

Using immunoSEQ multiplex PCR, the repertoire was profiled, and TCRdb retains in-frame clones only, with some absent. The table records 80,000 to 95,000 clones, over 70% of them present only once. The CDR3 spans 10 residues. The sequencing sample was made of peripheral blood. This TCR came from a man at least 80 years old with active or convalescent COVID-19. This sequence joins TRBV5-3 and TRBJ2-2; perhaps TRBD2 as D (5 bases). TRBV5-3 is an ORF; its function is uncertain. The CDR3: CASDPGELFF. Written as DNA, the CDR3 is TGTGCTAGCGACCCCGGGGAGCTGTTTTTT.